This is a list of T cell receptor beta chains from one sample in a study of response to subunit inactivated influenza vaccine. TCRdb reprocessed the RT-PCR reads with MiXCR, giving one entry per CDR3 protein. Among under 500,000 distinct CDR3 sequences listed, approximately 11% were seen once. The sequences come from PBMCs from blood, collected roughly 48 days after vaccination. The receptors stem from a man aged 45 to 65 who received an inactivated influenza vaccine. CDR3s include the opening cysteine and the closing phenylalanine or tryptophan. The D gene is left open where the match is weak. A row's size may be missing; if present it is once, few, many or a size class.

v_call	j_call	d_call	clone_size	cdr3_aa	cdr3_nt
TRBV5-1	TRBJ1-1	.	.	CASSLAGGAANTEAFF	TGCGCCAGCAGCCTGGCGGGGGGCGCGGCGAACACTGAAGCTTTCTTT
TRBV15	TRBJ2-5	.	many	CATSRVGSQETQYF	TGTGCCACCAGCAGAGTGGGCAGTCAAGAGACCCAGTACTTC
TRBV4-3	TRBJ1-6	.	few	CASSQDRRQNSPLHF	TGCGCCAGCAGCCAAGATCGGCGACAGAATTCACCCCTCCACTTT
TRBV5-1	TRBJ2-5	TRBD1	few	CASSHGQGQETQYF	TGCGCCAGCAGCCACGGACAGGGCCAAGAGACCCAGTACTTC
TRBV11-2	TRBJ2-3	.	.	CASSSWGRDTQYF	TGTGCCAGCAGCTCCTGGGGACGGGATACGCAGTACTTT
TRBV10-3	TRBJ2-1	TRBD1	many	CAISAHGTGDGEQFF	TGTGCCATCAGTGCCCACGGGACAGGGGATGGCGAGCAGTTCTTC
TRBV10-3	TRBJ1-5	.	.	CAISASNQPQHF	TGTGCCATCAGTGCTAGCAATCAGCCCCAGCATTTT
TRBV12-3/TRBV12-4	TRBJ2-2	.	.	CASGDGVGYRELFF	TGTGCCAGCGGGGACGGGGTTGGATACCGGGAGCTGTTTTTT
TRBV15	TRBJ2-4	.	many	CATSRSRQREGPKNIQYF	TGTGCCACCAGCAGATCCAGACAGCGTGAAGGGCCCAAAAACATTCAGTACTTC
TRBV6-5	TRBJ2-2	.	.	CASSYQGLATFANTGELFF	TGTGCCAGCAGTTATCAGGGGCTAGCGACTTTCGCGAACACCGGGGAGCTGTTTTTT
TRBV7-2	TRBJ2-5	TRBD2	.	CASSLSSGRAGETQYF	TGTGCCAGCAGCTTGAGTAGCGGGAGGGCCGGGGAGACCCAGTACTTC
TRBV20-1	TRBJ2-2	.	.	CSADFPNTGELFF	TGCAGTGCTGACTTCCCCAACACCGGGGAGCTGTTTTTT
TRBV7-7	TRBJ2-5	.	.	CASSLVPGVETQYF	TGTGCCAGCAGCTTAGTGCCGGGAGTAGAGACCCAGTACTTC
TRBV6-4	TRBJ2-3	TRBD1	few	CATRDRGTDTQYF	TGTGCCACCCGGGACAGGGGCACAGATACGCAGTATTTT
TRBV27	TRBJ2-1	TRBD2	many	CASSLAGGTFNEQFF	TGTGCCAGCAGCTTAGCGGGAGGGACATTCAATGAGCAGTTCTTC
TRBV7-2	TRBJ2-7	.	many	CASSLDYNSYEQYF	TGTGCCAGCAGCCTCGACTATAACTCCTACGAGCAGTACTTC
TRBV11-1	TRBJ2-6	TRBD1	few	CASSPRTGSSGANVLTF	TGTGCCAGCAGCCCCAGGACAGGCTCATCTGGGGCCAACGTCCTGACTTTC
TRBV20-1	TRBJ2-1	.	many	CSARLGNEQFF	TGCAGTGCTAGGTTGGGGAATGAGCAGTTCTTC
TRBV20-1	TRBJ2-1	TRBD2	.	CSAVSGTSYNEQFF	TGCAGTGCTGTCTCGGGGACTAGCTACAATGAGCAGTTCTTC
TRBV7-8	TRBJ2-5	.	.	CASSHYQGSETQYF	TGTGCCAGCAGTCATTATCAGGGATCCGAGACCCAGTACTTC
TRBV20-1	TRBJ1-2	TRBD1	.	CSAWTQTGINYGYTF	TGCAGTGCTTGGACACAGACAGGGATTAACTATGGCTACACCTTC
TRBV12-3/TRBV12-4	TRBJ2-3	TRBD2	many	CASSYAGGTDTQYF	TGTGCCAGCAGTTACGCGGGAGGGACAGATACGCAGTATTTT
TRBV27	TRBJ2-7	.	.	CASSADTSYEQYF	TGTGCCAGCAGTGCAGACACTTCCTACGAGCAGTACTTC
TRBV12-3/TRBV12-4	TRBJ1-2	TRBD1	few	CASSFAGGSSGYTF	TGTGCCAGCAGTTTCGCAGGGGGATCCTCTGGCTACACCTTC
TRBV5-1	TRBJ1-2	TRBD1	few	CASLPTGGGGYGYTF	TGCGCCAGCCTACCTACAGGGGGTGGCGGCTATGGCTACACCTTC
TRBV11-3	TRBJ2-5	TRBD1	.	CASSPRDSPGTQYF	TGTGCCAGCAGCCCCCGGGACAGCCCAGGGACCCAGTACTTC
TRBV7-8	TRBJ2-1	TRBD2	few	CASSSGKLAGKVDNEQFF	TGTGCCAGCAGCTCCGGGAAGTTAGCGGGAAAGGTTGACAATGAGCAGTTCTTC
TRBV29-1	TRBJ2-1	.	few	CSVRDGGSYNEQFF	TGCAGCGTGCGGGACGGGGGCTCCTACAATGAGCAGTTCTTC
TRBV7-8	TRBJ2-2	.	many	CASSLERTGPGELFF	TGTGCCAGCAGCTTAGAGCGAACAGGGCCCGGGGAGCTGTTTTTT
TRBV5-1	TRBJ2-1	.	few	CASSLMPEGMNEQFF	TGCGCCAGCAGCTTAATGCCCGAGGGTATGAATGAGCAGTTCTTC
TRBV4-2	TRBJ2-2	TRBD2	many	CASSPSSGRGAGELFF	TGTGCCAGCAGCCCCTCGAGTGGACGGGGGGCCGGGGAGCTGTTTTTT
TRBV7-2	TRBJ2-4	.	.	CASSLGDSKNIQYF	TGTGCCAGCAGCTTAGGCGACAGCAAAAACATTCAGTACTTC
TRBV12-3/TRBV12-4	TRBJ2-3	.	.	CASSFGVSMGMDTQYF	TGTGCCAGCAGTTTTGGGGTCTCAATGGGGATGGATACGCAGTATTTT
TRBV5-1	TRBJ2-5	.	.	CASSLEAERGSTQYF	TGCGCCAGCAGCTTGGAGGCGGAGAGGGGAAGTACCCAGTACTTC
TRBV20-1	TRBJ2-2	TRBD1	many	CSAPRTGKANTGELFF	TGCAGTGCCCCCCGGACAGGGAAGGCGAACACCGGGGAGCTGTTTTTT
TRBV7-6	TRBJ2-1	TRBD2	few	CASSGRGVYNEQFF	TGTGCCAGCAGCGGCCGGGGGGTCTACAATGAGCAGTTCTTC
TRBV12-3/TRBV12-4	TRBJ2-1	TRBD2	many	CASSSAGGPYNEQFF	TGTGCCAGCAGTTCCGCGGGAGGCCCCTACAATGAGCAGTTCTTC
TRBV27	TRBJ2-7	TRBD2	.	CASSFRGVWEQYF	TGTGCCAGCAGTTTCCGGGGGGTCTGGGAGCAGTACTTC
TRBV6-1	TRBJ1-3	.	few	CASRTDGRTGNTIYF	TGTGCCAGCAGGACAGATGGGAGGACTGGAAACACCATATATTTT
TRBV12-3/TRBV12-4	TRBJ2-5	TRBD2	.	CASSLREGRQETQYF	TGTGCCAGCAGTTTACGGGAGGGCCGCCAAGAGACCCAGTACTTC
TRBV11-2	TRBJ2-7	.	many	CASSLVSRWVLPVYF	TGTGCCAGCAGCTTAGTGAGTCGGTGGGTTCTACCGGTGTACTTC
TRBV7-9	TRBJ1-5	TRBD1	.	CASSAPGQGNQPQHF	TGTGCCAGCAGCGCGCCGGGACAGGGTAATCAGCCCCAGCATTTT
TRBV10-3	TRBJ2-2	TRBD2	.	CAIPKRETSTGELFF	TGTGCCATCCCAAAGCGGGAGACGAGCACCGGGGAGCTGTTTTTT
TRBV11-1	TRBJ2-5	TRBD2	.	CASSSSGGAGTQYF	TGTGCCAGCAGCTCTAGCGGGGGCGCCGGGACCCAGTACTTC
TRBV7-2	TRBJ2-3	.	many	CASSPGTTDTQYF	TGTGCCAGCAGCCCCGGGACCACAGATACGCAGTATTTT
TRBV20-1	TRBJ1-1	.	.	CSARDSAGTEAFF	TGCAGTGCTAGGGACAGTGCCGGCACTGAAGCTTTCTTT